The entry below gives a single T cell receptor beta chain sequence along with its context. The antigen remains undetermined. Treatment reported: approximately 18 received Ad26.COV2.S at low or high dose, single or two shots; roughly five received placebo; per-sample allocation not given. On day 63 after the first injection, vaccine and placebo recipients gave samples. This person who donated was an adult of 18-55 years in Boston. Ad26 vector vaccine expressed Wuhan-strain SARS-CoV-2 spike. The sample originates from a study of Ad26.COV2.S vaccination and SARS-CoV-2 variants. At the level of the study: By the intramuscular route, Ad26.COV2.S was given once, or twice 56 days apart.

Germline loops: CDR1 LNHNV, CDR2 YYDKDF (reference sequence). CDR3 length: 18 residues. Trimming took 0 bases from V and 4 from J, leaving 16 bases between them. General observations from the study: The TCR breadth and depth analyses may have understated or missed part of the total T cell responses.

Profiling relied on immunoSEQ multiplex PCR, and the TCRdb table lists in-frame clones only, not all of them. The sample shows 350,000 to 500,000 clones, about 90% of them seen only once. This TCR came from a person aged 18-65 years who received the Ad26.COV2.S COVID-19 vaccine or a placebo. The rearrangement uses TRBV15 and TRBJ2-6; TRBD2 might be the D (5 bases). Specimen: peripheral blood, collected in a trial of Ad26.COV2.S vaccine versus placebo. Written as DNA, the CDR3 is TGTGCCACCAGCAGAGATCTTGGCTCCTCGGGAGGGGCCAACGTCCTGACTTTC. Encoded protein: CATSRDLGSSGGANVLTF.